This T cell receptor (beta chain) was captured by sequencing in a study of beta chain features in type 1 diabetes. Regarding the study as a whole: There was a moderate but significant shortening of TCRB CDR3s in all four CD4+ subsets of Type 1 diabetes patients.

V lost 4 bases and J lost 4, with 18 bases in between. The CDR3 contains 15 residues. The germline CDR1 and CDR2 sequences are SGHRS and YFSETQ. On this clone: The antigen remains undetermined.

Every isolated RNA sample was fully reverse transcribed, so sequencing captured expressed TCRB transcripts. Assay: immunoSEQ multiplex PCR; the TCRdb copy retains only in-frame clones and omits some. Of under 800,000 clones listed, 15% to 18% are singletons. The sequenced sample was naive CD4+ T cells from blood. The V gene is TRBV5-1, the J gene TRBJ2-7, with D possibly being TRBD1 or TRBD2 (5 bases each). The sequence came from a man aged 18 to 30 in good health. The CDR3 nucleotides are TGCGCCAGCAGCAGGGGTTTAGCGTGGCATTACGAGCAGTACTTC. Amino acid sequence: CASSRGLAWHYEQYF.